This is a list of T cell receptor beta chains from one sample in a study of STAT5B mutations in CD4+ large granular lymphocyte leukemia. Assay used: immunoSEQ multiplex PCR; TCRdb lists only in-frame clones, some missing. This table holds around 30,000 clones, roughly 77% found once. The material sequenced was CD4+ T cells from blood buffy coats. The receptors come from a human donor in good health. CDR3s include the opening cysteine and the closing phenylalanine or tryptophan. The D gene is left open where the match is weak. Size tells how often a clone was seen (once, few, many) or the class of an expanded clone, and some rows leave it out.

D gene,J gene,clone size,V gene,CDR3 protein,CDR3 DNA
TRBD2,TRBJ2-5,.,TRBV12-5,CASGGIAGKQETQYF,TGTGCTAGTGGGGGGATAGCGGGGAAACAAGAGACCCAGTACTTC
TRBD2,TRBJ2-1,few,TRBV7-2,CASSPGTSGLNEQFF,TGTGCCAGCAGCCCCGGGACTAGCGGACTCAATGAGCAGTTCTTC
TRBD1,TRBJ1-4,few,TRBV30,CAWREGQAFNEKLFF,TGTGCCTGGAGAGAGGGACAGGCATTTAATGAAAAACTGTTTTTT
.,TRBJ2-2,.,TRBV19,CASSMDTLAYTGELFF,TGTGCCAGTAGTATGGATACTCTAGCGTATACCGGGGAGCTGTTTTTT
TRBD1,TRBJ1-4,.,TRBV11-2,CASSSGQGWGEKLFF,TGTGCCAGCAGCTCCGGACAGGGGTGGGGTGAAAAACTGTTTTTT
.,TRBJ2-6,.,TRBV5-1,CASSLGALSGANVLTF,TGCGCCAGCAGTTTGGGGGCACTCTCTGGGGCCAACGTCCTGACTTTC
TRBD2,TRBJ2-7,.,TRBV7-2,CASRPGGLAGGIYEQYF,TGTGCCAGCAGGCCCGGGGGACTAGCGGGAGGGATCTACGAGCAGTACTTC
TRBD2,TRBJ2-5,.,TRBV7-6,CASSASRASGEETQYF,TGTGCCAGCAGCGCCTCCCGGGCTAGCGGGGAAGAGACCCAGTACTTC
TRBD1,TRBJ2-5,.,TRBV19,CASSTGTGGLETQYF,TGTGCCAGTAGTACCGGGACAGGGGGATTAGAGACCCAGTACTTC
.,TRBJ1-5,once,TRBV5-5,CASSGHAADSNQPQHF,TGTGCCAGCAGCGGGCACGCAGCAGATAGCAATCAGCCCCAGCATTTT
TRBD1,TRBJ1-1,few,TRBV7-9,CASRRDSRSKNTEAFF,TGTGCCAGCAGGAGGGACAGCCGTAGCAAGAACACTGAAGCTTTCTTT
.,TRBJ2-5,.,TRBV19,CASSIAGGRLQETQYF,TGTGCCAGTAGTATAGCCGGGGGGCGGCTCCAAGAGACCCAGTACTTC
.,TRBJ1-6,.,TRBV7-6,CASRRTASSYNSPLHF,TGTGCCAGCAGGCGGACAGCTAGCTCCTATAATTCACCCCTCCACTTT
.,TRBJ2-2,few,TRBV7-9,CASSLAGPDTGELFF,TGTGCCAGCAGCTTAGCGGGACCTGACACCGGGGAGCTGTTTTTT
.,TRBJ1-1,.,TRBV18,CASSRGGVPEAFF,TGTGCCAGCTCACGGGGGGGTGTGCCTGAAGCTTTCTTT
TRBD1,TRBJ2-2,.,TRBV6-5,CASSQQGGTGELFF,TGTGCCAGCAGTCAACAGGGGGGCACCGGGGAGCTGTTTTTT
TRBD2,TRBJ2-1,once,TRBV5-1,CASSSLGGGRAREQFF,TGCGCCAGCAGCTCTCTGGGTGGCGGGAGGGCACGGGAGCAGTTCTTC
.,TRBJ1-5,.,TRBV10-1,CASSEDRFQPQHF,TGCGCCAGCAGTGAGGACAGGTTTCAGCCCCAGCATTTT
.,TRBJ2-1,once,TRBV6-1,CASSEAVGEQFF,TGTGCCAGCAGTGAAGCTGTGGGGGAGCAGTTCTTC
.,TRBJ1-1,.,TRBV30,CAGAAGPNTEAFF,TGTGCAGGGGCGGCAGGGCCGAACACTGAAGCTTTCTTT
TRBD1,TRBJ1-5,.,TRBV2,CASSQGDRVDQPQHF,TGTGCCAGCAGCCAAGGGGACAGGGTCGATCAGCCCCAGCATTTT
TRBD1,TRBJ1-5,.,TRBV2,CASREDRDGSNQPQHF,TGTGCCAGCAGGGAAGACAGGGATGGGAGCAATCAGCCCCAGCATTTT
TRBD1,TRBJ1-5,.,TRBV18,CASTKTGGNQPQHF,TGTGCCAGCACCAAGACAGGGGGGAATCAGCCCCAGCATTTT
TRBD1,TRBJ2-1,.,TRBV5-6,CASSLSRDRVKNEQFF,TGTGCCAGCAGCTTGTCGCGGGACAGGGTGAAGAATGAGCAGTTCTTC
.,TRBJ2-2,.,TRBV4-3,CASSRAGATGELFF,TGCGCCAGCAGCCGGGCAGGGGCTACCGGGGAGCTGTTTTTT
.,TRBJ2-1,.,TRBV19,CASSILLDNEQFF,TGTGCCAGTAGTATATTACTAGACAATGAGCAGTTCTTC